The rows below give T cell receptor beta chains drawn from one sample of a study of tumor-infiltrating lymphocytes in primary liver carcinoma. A single record per CDR3 protein comes from TCRdb applying MiXCR to the multiplex PCR reads. The table lists fewer than 250,000 distinct CDR3 sequences, roughly 80% of them singletons. Sequences were obtained from tumor tissue from primary liver carcinoma. These receptors were taken from a man aged 40-50 years with primary liver carcinoma and hepatitis B virus infection. Each CDR3 is given with its conserved first and last residue. The D gene is left open where the match is weak. Clone size is shown for a subset of rows, as once, few, many or a class of expanded clone.

j_call: TRBJ2-3
clone_size: medium-sized
v_call: TRBV7-8
d_call: NA
cdr3_nt: TGTGCCAGCAGCATTAGCGGATACACAGATACGCAGTATTTT
cdr3_aa: CASSISGYTDTQYF

j_call: TRBJ2-5
clone_size: medium-sized
v_call: TRBV11-3
d_call: TRBD1
cdr3_nt: TGTGCCAGCAGCTTCCAGGGGGAGGAGACCCAGTACTTC
cdr3_aa: CASSFQGEETQYF

j_call: TRBJ2-2
clone_size: many
v_call: TRBV5-4
d_call: NA
cdr3_nt: TGTGCCAGCAGCCGAGGGGAGAACGGGGAGCTGTTTTTT
cdr3_aa: CASSRGENGELFF

j_call: TRBJ2-7
clone_size: NA
v_call: TRBV4-2
d_call: TRBD2
cdr3_nt: TGTGCCAGCAACCAAGATGGGACTAGCGGCTCCTACTATCAGTACTTC
cdr3_aa: CASNQDGTSGSYYQYF

j_call: TRBJ1-6
clone_size: NA
v_call: TRBV20-1
d_call: NA
cdr3_nt: TGCAGTGTCGACAGGAGCTCCTATAATTCACCCCTCCACTTT
cdr3_aa: CSVDRSSYNSPLHF

j_call: TRBJ2-3
clone_size: NA
v_call: TRBV29-1
d_call: NA
cdr3_nt: TGCGGCTTTCGGGGCACAGATATGCTGTATTTT
cdr3_aa: CGFRGTDMLYF

j_call: TRBJ1-4
clone_size: NA
v_call: TRBV29-1
d_call: NA
cdr3_nt: TGCATCGTCGACGGAGGGGTGAGTGAAAAACTGTTTTTT
cdr3_aa: CIVDGGVSEKLFF

j_call: TRBJ1-1
clone_size: NA
v_call: TRBV5-6
d_call: NA
cdr3_nt: TGTACCAGCAGCCCCATGGGACCAAACACTGAAGCTTTCTTT
cdr3_aa: CTSSPMGPNTEAFF

j_call: TRBJ2-1
clone_size: NA
v_call: TRBV6-1
d_call: NA
cdr3_nt: TGTGCCCGCTGGTCCGAGAGGGCCGTCAATGAGCGGTTTTTC
cdr3_aa: CARWSERAVNERFF

j_call: TRBJ1-1
clone_size: NA
v_call: TRBV11-3
d_call: NA
cdr3_nt: TGTACTAGCAGCCTTGCAGGGTACGCTGAAGCTTTCTTT
cdr3_aa: CTSSLAGYAEAFF

j_call: TRBJ2-3
clone_size: NA
v_call: TRBV7-8
d_call: NA
cdr3_nt: TGTGCCAGCAGCATTAGTGCATACACAGATACGCAGTATTTT
cdr3_aa: CASSISAYTDTQYF

j_call: TRBJ2-1
clone_size: NA
v_call: TRBV6-1
d_call: TRBD2
cdr3_nt: TGTGCCAGCAGTCCCCGGACTAGCGGGAGGCTTGAGCAGTTCTTC
cdr3_aa: CASSPRTSGRLEQFF

j_call: TRBJ2-2
clone_size: once
v_call: TRBV4-3
d_call: NA
cdr3_nt: TGCGCCGGCAGCCAAACCACTAGTGGACATACGATCACCGGGGAGCTGTTTTTT
cdr3_aa: CAGSQTTSGHTITGELFF

j_call: TRBJ2-3
clone_size: NA
v_call: TRBV7-8
d_call: TRBD2
cdr3_nt: TGTGCCAGCAGCTTCCCCGGGACTAGCGGGAAGAGTACGCAGTATTTT
cdr3_aa: CASSFPGTSGKSTQYF

j_call: TRBJ2-1
clone_size: many
v_call: TRBV14
d_call: NA
cdr3_nt: TGTGCCAGCAGCCAACGTCGAGGGCGGGACGGTGAGCAGTTCTTC
cdr3_aa: CASSQRRGRDGEQFF

j_call: TRBJ2-7
clone_size: NA
v_call: TRBV5-5
d_call: NA
cdr3_nt: TGTGCCAGTAACTTCGGACTCTCCTACGAGCAGTACTTC
cdr3_aa: CASNFGLSYEQYF

j_call: TRBJ2-2
clone_size: NA
v_call: TRBV12-3/TRBV12-4
d_call: TRBD2
cdr3_nt: TGTGCCAGCAGTCAACTAGCGGGTACCACCGGGGACCTGTTTTTT
cdr3_aa: CASSQLAGTTGDLFF

j_call: TRBJ1-5
clone_size: medium-sized
v_call: TRBV12-3/TRBV12-4
d_call: TRBD1
cdr3_nt: TGTGCCAGCAGATTCGGGACAGGGGGCCATCAGCCCCAGCATTTT
cdr3_aa: CASRFGTGGHQPQHF

j_call: TRBJ2-5
clone_size: NA
v_call: TRBV29-1
d_call: NA
cdr3_nt: TGCTGCGGCATACAGGGTATGGGAGAGACCCAGTACTTC
cdr3_aa: CCGIQGMGETQYF

j_call: TRBJ2-3
clone_size: NA
v_call: TRBV6-1
d_call: NA
cdr3_nt: TGTGCCAGCAATGCGGCTTACACGCAGTATTTT
cdr3_aa: CASNAAYTQYF

j_call: TRBJ1-1
clone_size: NA
v_call: TRBV12-3/TRBV12-4
d_call: NA
cdr3_nt: TGTGCCAGCAGTGCCCGCGATACTGAAGCTATCTTT
cdr3_aa: CASSARDTEAIF

j_call: TRBJ2-5
clone_size: NA
v_call: TRBV28
d_call: TRBD2
cdr3_nt: TGTGCCAGCAGTTTGGGACTAGCGGGGAATCAAGAGACCCTGTACTTC
cdr3_aa: CASSLGLAGNQETLYF

j_call: TRBJ2-7
clone_size: NA
v_call: TRBV6-1
d_call: TRBD1
cdr3_nt: TGTGCCAGCAGCCCTCGCCGGGACAGGAGCTCCTACGAGCGATACTTC
cdr3_aa: CASSPRRDRSSYERYF

j_call: TRBJ2-6
clone_size: NA
v_call: TRBV4-2
d_call: TRBD2
cdr3_nt: TGTGCCAGCAGCCAAGTTAGGACTAGCGGTTCTGGGGCCAACGTCCTGAGTTTC
cdr3_aa: CASSQVRTSGSGANVLSF

j_call: TRBJ1-5
clone_size: NA
v_call: TRBV12-3/TRBV12-4
d_call: NA
cdr3_nt: TGTGCCAGCGGCATTCAGCCTCATCAGCCCCAGCATTTT
cdr3_aa: CASGIQPHQPQHF

j_call: TRBJ2-3
clone_size: NA
v_call: TRBV11-2
d_call: NA
cdr3_nt: TGTGCCAGCAGCTTAAATTTCCTAGTGGGAGGTGATGCGGATATGCAGTACTTT
cdr3_aa: CASSLNFLVGGDADMQYF

j_call: TRBJ1-5
clone_size: NA
v_call: TRBV11-2
d_call: TRBD1
cdr3_nt: TGTGCCAGCAGCTTAGCAGGGGGTGGCAATCAGCTCCAGCATTTT
cdr3_aa: CASSLAGGGNQLQHF

j_call: TRBJ2-6
clone_size: NA
v_call: TRBV6-1
d_call: TRBD1
cdr3_nt: TGTGCCAGAATCGAGACAGGGGCCCTCTCTGGGGCCAACGTCCTGACTTTC
cdr3_aa: CARIETGALSGANVLTF

j_call: TRBJ2-1
clone_size: NA
v_call: TRBV6-1
d_call: NA
cdr3_nt: TGTGCCAGCGGTGAAGCGCAAGGTAGCTCCTCGTACAATGAGCAGTTCTTC
cdr3_aa: CASGEAQGSSSYNEQFF

j_call: TRBJ2-1
clone_size: NA
v_call: TRBV11-2
d_call: TRBD2
cdr3_nt: TGTATCAGCAGCATAGATAGTGGCGGGAGGTTCTACAATGAGCAGTTCTTC
cdr3_aa: CISSIDSGGRFYNEQFF

j_call: TRBJ2-1
clone_size: NA
v_call: TRBV29-1
d_call: NA
cdr3_nt: TGCAGCGTTGGACTAACGGGTGGGTCCTACAATGAGCAGTTCTTC
cdr3_aa: CSVGLTGGSYNEQFF

j_call: TRBJ2-7
clone_size: NA
v_call: TRBV6-2/TRBV6-3
d_call: NA
cdr3_nt: TGTCCCAGCAGCCTCTGGGCGGGTCCCTACCAGCAGTACTTC
cdr3_aa: CPSSLWAGPYQQYF

j_call: TRBJ2-7
clone_size: many
v_call: TRBV28
d_call: NA
cdr3_nt: TGTGCCAGCAGAAACAACTACGAGCAGTACTTC
cdr3_aa: CASRNNYEQYF

j_call: TRBJ2-3
clone_size: NA
v_call: TRBV6-6
d_call: TRBD2
cdr3_nt: TGTGCCACTCGATTAGCGGGAGGTCCCCGCACAGTTACGCAGTATTTT
cdr3_aa: CATRLAGGPRTVTQYF

j_call: TRBJ2-5
clone_size: NA
v_call: TRBV29-1
d_call: TRBD1
cdr3_nt: TGTAGCGTTGAAGCGGACAGGGGACGAGCAGAGGCCCAGTACTTC
cdr3_aa: CSVEADRGRAEAQYF

j_call: TRBJ2-3
clone_size: many
v_call: TRBV10-3
d_call: NA
cdr3_nt: TGTGCCATCAGGCGGGGGCGCACAGATACGCAGTATTTT
cdr3_aa: CAIRRGRTDTQYF

j_call: TRBJ2-5
clone_size: NA
v_call: TRBV10-3
d_call: TRBD1
cdr3_nt: TGTACCAGAGCCTGGGACAGCCAAGAGACCCAGTACTTC
cdr3_aa: CTRAWDSQETQYF

j_call: TRBJ2-1
clone_size: NA
v_call: TRBV7-9
d_call: NA
cdr3_nt: TGTGCCAGCAGCTTAGAAGGTAGTAGGTCTGGGCAATTCTTC
cdr3_aa: CASSLEGSRSGQFF

j_call: TRBJ2-7
clone_size: NA
v_call: TRBV6-2/TRBV6-3
d_call: TRBD2
cdr3_nt: TGTACCAGCGGCACTCCGACTAGCGGAGGGTACGAGCATTACTTC
cdr3_aa: CTSGTPTSGGYEHYF

j_call: TRBJ1-1
clone_size: NA
v_call: TRBV11-2
d_call: NA
cdr3_nt: TGTACCAGCAGCTTAGATCCTATGACTGAAGCTTTCTTT
cdr3_aa: CTSSLDPMTEAFF

j_call: TRBJ1-1
clone_size: NA
v_call: TRBV11-1
d_call: TRBD1
cdr3_nt: TGTGCCAGCAGCCCGCGACAGGGTTGGAGCATTGAAGCTTTCTTT
cdr3_aa: CASSPRQGWSIEAFF

j_call: TRBJ2-1
clone_size: NA
v_call: TRBV6-1
d_call: TRBD2
cdr3_nt: TGTGCCAGTGACGGAAAATTAGCGGGAGGCCTCGATGATCAGTTCTTC
cdr3_aa: CASDGKLAGGLDDQFF

j_call: TRBJ1-2
clone_size: NA
v_call: TRBV7-9
d_call: TRBD1
cdr3_nt: TGTACCAGCAAATGGGACAGGGTGTTTCATGGCTACACCTTC
cdr3_aa: CTSKWDRVFHGYTF

j_call: TRBJ1-5
clone_size: NA
v_call: TRBV19
d_call: TRBD1
cdr3_nt: TGTGCCAGTAGTATAGGACAGGGAAGACGACAGCTCCAGCATTTT
cdr3_aa: CASSIGQGRRQLQHF

j_call: TRBJ2-2
clone_size: once
v_call: TRBV4-3
d_call: TRBD1
cdr3_nt: TGCGCCAGCAACCAATATCATTGGACAGGGGGGTACATCGGGGAGTTGTTTTTT
cdr3_aa: CASNQYHWTGGYIGELFF

j_call: TRBJ2-5
clone_size: many
v_call: TRBV5-4
d_call: TRBD2
cdr3_nt: TGTGCCAGCAGCGTAGCGGGAGCAGGGGAGACCCAGTACTTC
cdr3_aa: CASSVAGAGETQYF

j_call: TRBJ1-6
clone_size: NA
v_call: TRBV11-1
d_call: NA
cdr3_nt: TGTGCCAGAGGCCGAACACTGATTTCACCCCTCCACTTT
cdr3_aa: CARGRTLISPLHF

j_call: TRBJ2-2
clone_size: NA
v_call: TRBV11-1
d_call: NA
cdr3_nt: TGTGCCAGCAGCTATATAGGAGCCTTCTCCGGGGAGCTGTTTTTT
cdr3_aa: CASSYIGAFSGELFF

j_call: TRBJ2-1
clone_size: NA
v_call: TRBV6-2/TRBV6-3
d_call: TRBD2
cdr3_nt: TGTGCCAGCAAGGGAAGCGGGAGGACCGGGCTGTTCTTC
cdr3_aa: CASKGSGRTGLFF

j_call: TRBJ2-1
clone_size: NA
v_call: TRBV5-1
d_call: NA
cdr3_nt: TGCACCAGCAGCTTGGCAGAATCGTCCTACAATGAGCAGTTCTTC
cdr3_aa: CTSSLAESSYNEQFF

j_call: TRBJ1-5
clone_size: NA
v_call: TRBV11-2
d_call: NA
cdr3_nt: TGTGCCAGCAGCTTACTAGGGGTAACAGGGAGAAATCAGCGCCAGCATTTT
cdr3_aa: CASSLLGVTGRNQRQHF

j_call: TRBJ2-3
clone_size: many
v_call: TRBV7-9
d_call: NA
cdr3_nt: TGTGCCAGCAGCTTAGAGTCACGGGGTACGCAGTATTTT
cdr3_aa: CASSLESRGTQYF

j_call: TRBJ2-7
clone_size: NA
v_call: TRBV4-3
d_call: NA
cdr3_nt: TGCGCCAGCAGCCAAGATTACGGGAGTAGCTACGAGCAGTACTTC
cdr3_aa: CASSQDYGSSYEQYF

j_call: TRBJ1-2
clone_size: NA
v_call: TRBV4-1
d_call: NA
cdr3_nt: TGCGCCGGCAACTTACCTGTCAGGGCAGGGGGCTACACCTTC
cdr3_aa: CAGNLPVRAGGYTF

j_call: TRBJ2-1
clone_size: NA
v_call: TRBV11-2
d_call: NA
cdr3_nt: TGTGCCAGCAACTTAGGCTCCTACAATGAGCAATTCTTC
cdr3_aa: CASNLGSYNEQFF